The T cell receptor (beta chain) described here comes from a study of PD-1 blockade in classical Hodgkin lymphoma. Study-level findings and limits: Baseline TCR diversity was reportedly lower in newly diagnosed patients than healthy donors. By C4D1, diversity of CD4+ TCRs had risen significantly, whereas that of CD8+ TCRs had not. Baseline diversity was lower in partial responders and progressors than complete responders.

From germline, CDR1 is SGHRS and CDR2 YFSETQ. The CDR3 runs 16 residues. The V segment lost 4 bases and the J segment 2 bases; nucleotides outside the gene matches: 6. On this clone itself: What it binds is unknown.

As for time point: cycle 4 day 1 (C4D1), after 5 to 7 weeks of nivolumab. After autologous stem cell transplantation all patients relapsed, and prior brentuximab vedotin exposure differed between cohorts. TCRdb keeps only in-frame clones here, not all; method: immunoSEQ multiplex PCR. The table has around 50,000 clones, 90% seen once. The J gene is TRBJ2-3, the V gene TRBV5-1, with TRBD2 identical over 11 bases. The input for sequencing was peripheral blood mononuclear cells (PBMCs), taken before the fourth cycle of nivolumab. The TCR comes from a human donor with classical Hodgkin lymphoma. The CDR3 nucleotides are TGCGCCAGCAGCATAAGACTAGCGGGGCCCACAGATACGCAGTATTTT. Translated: CASSIRLAGPTDTQYF.